This T cell receptor beta chain was recovered during a study of Ad26.COV2.S vaccination and SARS-CoV-2 variants. Per the germline V gene, CDR1 is MNHEY and CDR2 is SVGEGT. Unmatched junction bases numbered 4, after V lost 2 bases and J lost 6 bases. The CDR3 extends over 14 amino acids. Assay used: immunoSEQ multiplex PCR; TCRdb lists only in-frame clones, some missing. The data hold around 370,000 clones, with roughly nine tenths observed a single time. Comments on this clone: This sample includes further DNA sequences coding for the same CDR3.

This sample comprised peripheral blood, obtained after recovery from COVID-19. The TCR sequence derives from a human donor who had recovered from COVID-19. The chain uses TRBV6-2 or TRBV6-3 and TRBJ1-2; 9 nucleotides match TRBD1. As DNA, the CDR3 is TGTGCCAGCAGTTACGCCAACAGGGGGCATGGCTACACCTTC. Protein product: CASSYANRGHGYTF.